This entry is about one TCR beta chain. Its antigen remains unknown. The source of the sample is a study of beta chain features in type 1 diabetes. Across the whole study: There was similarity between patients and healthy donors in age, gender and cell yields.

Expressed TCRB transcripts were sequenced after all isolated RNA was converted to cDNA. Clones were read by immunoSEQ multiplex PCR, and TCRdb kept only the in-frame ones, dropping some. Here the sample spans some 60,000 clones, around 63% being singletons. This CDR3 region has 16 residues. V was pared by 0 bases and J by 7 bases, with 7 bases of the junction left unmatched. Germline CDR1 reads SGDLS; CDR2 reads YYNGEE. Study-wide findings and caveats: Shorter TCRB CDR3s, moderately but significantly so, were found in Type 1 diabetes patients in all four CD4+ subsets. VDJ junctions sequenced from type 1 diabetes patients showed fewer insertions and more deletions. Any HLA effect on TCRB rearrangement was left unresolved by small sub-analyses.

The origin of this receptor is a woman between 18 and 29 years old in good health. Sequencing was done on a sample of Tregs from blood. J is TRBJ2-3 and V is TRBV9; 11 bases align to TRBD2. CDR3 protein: CASSVAGSGGANTQYF. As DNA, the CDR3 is TGTGCCAGCAGCGTAGCAGGTAGCGGGGGGGCAAATACGCAGTATTTT.